The T cell receptor beta chain described here comes from a study of blood T cell repertoires in COVID-19. Overall study context: Sources were T cells, B-cell-depleted T cells, or PBMCs; the material itself was cDNA or gDNA.

Per the original data handling: Amplifying reference gene primers gave estimates of nucleated cell counts. Libraries were prepared by immunoSEQ multiplex PCR; TCRdb keeps only in-frame clonotypes and omits some of them. V, J and clone size reflect that table, while D and trimming were determined from the DNA. This table holds more than 250,000 clones, roughly 87% found once. This clone was observed many times. Germline V gene lookup returns CDR1 SNHLY and CDR2 FYNNEI. CDR3 length: 12 residues. V lost 6 bases, J lost 5 bases, and 2 bases stayed unmatched. Individuals aged about 18 to 89 years were recruited from 20 to 25 US areas. Cohorts were determined from participant-reported clinical history.

V and J are TRBV2 and TRBJ1-1; 8 bases are shared with TRBD1. The sequence was obtained from a woman aged 40 to 50 who had recovered from COVID-19. The specimen sequenced was PBMCs or T cells enriched from blood (not recorded which). DNA of the CDR3: TGTGCCAGCAGAACAGGGGGGACTGAAGCTTTCTTT. The encoded protein is CASRTGGTEAFF. Complete variable domain (other parts from reference TRBV2 and TRBJ1-1): EPEVTQTPSHQVTQMGQEVILRCVPISNHLYFYWYRQILGQKVEFLVSFYNNEISEKSEIFDDQFSVERPDGSNFTLKIRSTKLEDSAMYFCASRTGGTEAFFGQGTRLTVV.